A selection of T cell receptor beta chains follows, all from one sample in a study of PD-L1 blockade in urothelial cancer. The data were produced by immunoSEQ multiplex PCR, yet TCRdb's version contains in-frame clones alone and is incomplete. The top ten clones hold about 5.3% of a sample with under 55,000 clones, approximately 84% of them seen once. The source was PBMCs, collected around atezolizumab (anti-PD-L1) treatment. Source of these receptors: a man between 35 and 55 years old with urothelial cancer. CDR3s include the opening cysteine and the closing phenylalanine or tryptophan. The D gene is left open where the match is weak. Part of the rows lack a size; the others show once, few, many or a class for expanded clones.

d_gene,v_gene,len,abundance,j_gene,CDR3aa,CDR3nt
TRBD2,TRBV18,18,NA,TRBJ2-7,CASSPPRLAERPFYEQYF,TGTGCCAGCTCACCCCCAAGACTAGCGGAGCGGCCGTTTTACGAGCAGTACTTC
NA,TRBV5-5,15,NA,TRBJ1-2,CASSLELSGIYGYTF,TGTGCCAGCAGCTTGGAATTGTCAGGGATCTATGGCTACACCTTC
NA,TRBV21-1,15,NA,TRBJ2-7,CASIQGKPSGLRQYF,TGTGCCAGCATCCAGGGGAAGCCTAGCGGCCTCCGGCAGTACTTC
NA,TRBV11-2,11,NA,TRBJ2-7,CASSFNGEQYF,TGTGCCAGCAGCTTTAACGGCGAGCAGTACTTC
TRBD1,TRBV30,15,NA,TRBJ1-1,CAWSPQGGGWTEAFF,TGTGCCTGGAGTCCTCAAGGGGGCGGATGGACTGAAGCTTTCTTT
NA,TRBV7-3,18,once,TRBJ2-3,CASSFQGELGSWSDTQYF,TGTGCCAGCAGCTTTCAAGGAGAGCTTGGGAGTTGGTCAGATACGCAGTATTTT
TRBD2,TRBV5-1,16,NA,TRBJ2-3,CASSLVAGVSEDTQYF,TGCGCCAGCAGCTTGGTGGCGGGAGTAAGCGAAGATACGCAGTATTTT
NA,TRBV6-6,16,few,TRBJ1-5,CASSYSSQASNQPQHF,TGTGCCAGCAGTTACTCGAGCCAGGCTAGCAATCAGCCCCAGCATTTT
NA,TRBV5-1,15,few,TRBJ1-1,CASSLGLQGNTEAFF,TGCGCCAGCAGCTTAGGCCTACAGGGGAACACTGAAGCTTTCTTT
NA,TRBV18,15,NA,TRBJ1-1,CASSPGGELNTEAFF,TGTGCCAGCTCACCAGGGGGGGAGTTGAACACTGAAGCTTTCTTT